This paragraph covers one TCR beta chain sequence. The record originates from a study of cytotoxic CD8 clonotypes in ibrutinib-treated CLL. Trimming took off 1 base at V and 1 base at J, with 8 bases between the two ends. The CDR3 has 14 residues. CDR1 is SNHLY, CDR2 FYNNEI, per germline. The protocol was immunoSEQ multiplex PCR, while the TCRdb copy is restricted to in-frame clones and leaves out a portion. The sample records over 65,000 clones, around two thirds being singletons. The sequences come from PBMCs, collected after 12 months of ibrutinib treatment. This TCR was recovered from a human donor with chronic lymphocytic leukemia. The rearrangement joins TRBV2 to TRBJ2-7; TRBD1 is a possible D gene (5 bases). The CDR3 protein is CASSEEQVSYEQYF. The CDR3 DNA follows: TGTGCCAGCAGTGAAGAACAGGTTTCCTACGAGCAGTACTTC. Full variable domain (outside the CDR3, taken from reference TRBV2 and TRBJ2-7): EPEVTQTPSHQVTQMGQEVILRCVPISNHLYFYWYRQILGQKVEFLVSFYNNEISEKSEIFDDQFSVERPDGSNFTLKIRSTKLEDSAMYFCASSEEQVSYEQYFGPGTRLTVT.